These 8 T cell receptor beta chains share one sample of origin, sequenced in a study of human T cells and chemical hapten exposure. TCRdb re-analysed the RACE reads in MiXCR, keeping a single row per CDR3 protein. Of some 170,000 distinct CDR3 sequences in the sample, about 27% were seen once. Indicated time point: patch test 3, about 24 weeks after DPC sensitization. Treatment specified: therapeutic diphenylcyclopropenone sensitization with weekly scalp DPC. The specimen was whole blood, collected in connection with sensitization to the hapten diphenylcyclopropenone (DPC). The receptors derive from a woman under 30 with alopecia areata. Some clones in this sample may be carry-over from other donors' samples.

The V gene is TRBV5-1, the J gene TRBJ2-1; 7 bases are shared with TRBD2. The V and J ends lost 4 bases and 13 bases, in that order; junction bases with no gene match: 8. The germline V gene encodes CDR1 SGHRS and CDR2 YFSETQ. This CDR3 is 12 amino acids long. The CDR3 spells CASSPIGLDQFF. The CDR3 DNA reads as TGCGCCAGCAGCCCAATCGGACTAGACCAGTTCTTC.

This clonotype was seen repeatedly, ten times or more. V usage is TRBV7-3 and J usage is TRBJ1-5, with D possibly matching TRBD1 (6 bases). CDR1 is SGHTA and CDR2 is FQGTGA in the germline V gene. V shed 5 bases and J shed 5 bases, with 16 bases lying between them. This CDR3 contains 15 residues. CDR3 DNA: TGTGCCAGCAGCCCGACGGGGGGGCGAGATCAGCCCCAGCATTTT. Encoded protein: CASSPTGGRDQPQHF.

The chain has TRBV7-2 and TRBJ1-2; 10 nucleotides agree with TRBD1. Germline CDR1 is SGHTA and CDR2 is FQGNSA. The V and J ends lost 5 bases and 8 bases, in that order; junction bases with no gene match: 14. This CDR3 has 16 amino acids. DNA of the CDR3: TGTGCCAGCAGCCAGCGCTCGACAGGGGGCCTTCTAGGCTACACCTTC. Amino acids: CASSQRSTGGLLGYTF. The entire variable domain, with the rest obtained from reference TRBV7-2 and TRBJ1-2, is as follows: GAGVSQSPSNKVTEKGKDVELRCDPISGHTALYWYRQSLGQGLEFLIYFQGNSAPDKSGLPSDRFSAERTGGSVSTLTIQRTQQEDSAVYLCASSQRSTGGLLGYTFGSGTRLTVV.

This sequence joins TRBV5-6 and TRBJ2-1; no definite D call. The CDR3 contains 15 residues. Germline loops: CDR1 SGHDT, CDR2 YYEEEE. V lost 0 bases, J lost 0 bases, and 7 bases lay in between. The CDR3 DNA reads TGTGCCAGCAGCTTGGTCGGGTCCTCCTACAATGAGCAGTTCTTC. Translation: CASSLVGSSYNEQFF.

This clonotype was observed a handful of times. The CDR3 reads CSVARTGGYNEQYF. CDR3 sequence (DNA): TGCAGCGTCGCCCGGACAGGGGGGTATAACGAGCAGTACTTC. This rearrangement joins TRBV29-1 to TRBJ2-7; 10 positions agree with TRBD1. Trimming cost V 6 bases and J 5 bases; bases outside gene matches: 10. This CDR3 is built from 14 residues. CDR1 and CDR2 from the germline V gene are SQVTM and ANQGSEA.

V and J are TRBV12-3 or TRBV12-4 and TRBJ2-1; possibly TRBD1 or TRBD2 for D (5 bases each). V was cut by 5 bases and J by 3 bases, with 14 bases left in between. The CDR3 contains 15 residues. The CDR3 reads CASSPWGSDYNEQFF. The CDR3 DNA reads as TGTGCCAGCAGTCCCTGGGGGAGCGACTACAATGAGCAGTTCTTC.

The CDR3 coding sequence is TGTGCCAGAACAGAACTCTACGAGCAGTACTTC. It specifies CARTELYEQYF. The chain has TRBV21-1 and TRBJ2-7. TRBV21-1 is a known pseudogene. This CDR3 is built from 11 residues.

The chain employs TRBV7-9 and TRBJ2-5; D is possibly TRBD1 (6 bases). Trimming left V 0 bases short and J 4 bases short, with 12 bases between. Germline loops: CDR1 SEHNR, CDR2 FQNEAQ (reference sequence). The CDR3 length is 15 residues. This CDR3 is CASSLAGGVAETQYF. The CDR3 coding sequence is TGTGCCAGCAGCTTAGCAGGGGGAGTTGCAGAGACCCAGTACTTC.